These 3 T cell receptor beta chains originate from one sample sequenced in a study of regulatory T cells in long-lasting Graves disease. The time point: persistent/refractory GD, antithyroid drugs over 5 years with positive TRAb. The authors made the TCR library using RNA they extracted from PBMCs. Investigators prepared the TCR beta libraries by applying iRepertoire HTBI primers and Arm-PCR of CDR3 regions. TCRdb reprocessed the multiplex PCR reads with MiXCR, giving one entry per CDR3 protein. The sample shows over 300,000 distinct CDR3 sequences, about 20% of them seen only once. Sequenced here: peripheral blood mononuclear cells (PBMCs), sampled when the disease was refractory, from a patient treated with antithyroid drugs. These receptor sequences come from a female donor with Graves disease.

This clonotype occurred many times. The chain has TRBV19 and TRBJ2-6; the D gene is possibly TRBD1 (5 bases). The length of the CDR3 is 15 residues. Per the germline V gene, CDR1 is LNHDA and CDR2 is SQIVND (reference sequence). V lost 5 bases to trimming and J lost 8 bases, with 16 bases between them. The CDR3 protein is CASSETQGSSNVLTF. In nucleotides, the CDR3 is TGTGCCAGTAGTGAGACCCAGGGATCTTCCAACGTCCTGACTTTC.

The genes are TRBV6-5 and TRBJ2-5; tentatively, D is TRBD2 (5 bases). V lost 2 bases to trimming and J lost 5 bases, with 15 bases between them. Germline CDR1 and CDR2: MNHEY and SVGAGI. The CDR3 covers 15 residues. CDR3 sequence reads: CASSYGLTPAETQYF. DNA of the CDR3: TGTGCCAGCAGTTACGGACTTACTCCAGCGGAGACCCAGTACTTC.

The chain has TRBV20-1 and TRBJ2-3; 8 bases are a match to TRBD2. This CDR3 is 15 amino acids long. Germline V lookup: CDR1 DFQATT, CDR2 SNEGSKA (reference sequence). V dropped 0 bases and J dropped 4; count of bases not matched to a gene: 6. The CDR3 DNA reads TGCAGTGCTAGAGATATGAGCGGGAGCGCAGATACGCAGTATTTT. Its translation is CSARDMSGSADTQYF.